One and the same sample provided the 2 T cell receptor beta chains below, sequenced in a study of blood T cell repertoires in COVID-19. Only in-frame clones appear in the TCRdb table, and some are missing; sequencing was by immunoSEQ multiplex PCR. The top ten clones hold 35% to 55% of a sample with about 41,000 clones, approximately 83% of them seen once. The sequenced sample was peripheral blood. These receptors came from an elderly woman with acute or convalescent COVID-19.

The V gene is TRBV28, the J gene TRBJ1-2; 9 positions agree with TRBD1. CDR1 is MDHEN and CDR2 is SYDVKM in the germline V gene. Trimming at V came to 5 bases and at J to 4 bases, leaving 11 bases not matched to a gene. The CDR3 spans 16 residues. The CDR3 loop reads CASSPNLGQGGYGYTF. The DNA for the CDR3 is TGTGCCAGCAGTCCCAACCTGGGACAGGGCGGCTATGGCTACACCTTC.

The rearrangement uses TRBV2 and TRBJ2-1; maybe TRBD2 (7 bases). The germline V and J ends were trimmed by 5 bases and 4 bases, with 12 bases remaining between them. Germline V lookup: CDR1 SNHLY, CDR2 FYNNEI. The CDR3 is 14 residues long. DNA for the CDR3: TGTGCCAGCAGTATGGGGGGGCCTTACAATGAGCAGTTCTTC. Protein sequence: CASSMGGPYNEQFF.